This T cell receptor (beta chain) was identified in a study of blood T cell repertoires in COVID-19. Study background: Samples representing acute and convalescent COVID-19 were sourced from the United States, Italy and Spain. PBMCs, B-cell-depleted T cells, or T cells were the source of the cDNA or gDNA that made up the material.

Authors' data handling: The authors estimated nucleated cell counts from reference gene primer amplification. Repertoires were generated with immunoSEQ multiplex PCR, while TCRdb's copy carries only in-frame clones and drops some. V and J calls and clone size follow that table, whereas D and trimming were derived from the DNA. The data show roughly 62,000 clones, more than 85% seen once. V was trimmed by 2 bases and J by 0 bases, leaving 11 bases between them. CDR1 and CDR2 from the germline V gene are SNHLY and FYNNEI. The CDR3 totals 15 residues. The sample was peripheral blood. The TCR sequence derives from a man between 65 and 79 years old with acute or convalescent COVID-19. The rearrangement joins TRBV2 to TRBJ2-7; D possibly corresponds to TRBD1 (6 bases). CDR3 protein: CASSELGASSYEQYF. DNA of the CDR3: TGTGCCAGCAGTGAATTGGGGGCAAGCTCCTACGAGCAGTACTTC. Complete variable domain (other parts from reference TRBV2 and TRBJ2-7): EPEVTQTPSHQVTQMGQEVILRCVPISNHLYFYWYRQILGQKVEFLVSFYNNEISEKSEIFDDQFSVERPDGSNFTLKIRSTKLEDSAMYFCASSELGASSYEQYFGPGTRLTVT.